This T cell receptor (beta chain) was retrieved from a study of human T cells and chemical hapten exposure. The junction had 7 bases not matched to a gene; V was cut back by 6 bases and J by 5 bases. Germline CDR1 SQVTM, CDR2 ANQGSEA. CDR3 length: 13 residues. Sample share makes this clonotype medium-sized. Time point noted: pre-sensitization, week 0. As to treatment: therapeutic diphenylcyclopropenone sensitization with weekly scalp DPC. TCRdb itself ran the RACE reads through MiXCR, one entry per CDR3 protein. The sample lists more than 55,000 distinct CDR3 sequences; roughly a tenth were seen once. V is TRBV29-1 and J is TRBJ2-5; 9 bases fit TRBD2. This receptor was identified in a man in his forties with alopecia areata. Some clones in this sample may be carry-over from other donors' samples. The specimen comprised whole blood, sampled in connection with sensitization to the hapten diphenylcyclopropenone (DPC). The CDR3 region has the DNA TGCAGCGTATACGGACTAGCGACGGAGACCCAGTACTTC. Encoded protein: CSVYGLATETQYF. The full variable domain, its missing parts supplied by reference TRBV29-1 and TRBJ2-5, is SAVISQKPSRDICQRGTSLTIQCQVDSQVTMMFWYRQQPGQSLTLIATANQGSEATYESGFVIDKFPISRPNLTFSTLTVSNMSPEDSSIYLCSVYGLATETQYFGPGTRLLVL.